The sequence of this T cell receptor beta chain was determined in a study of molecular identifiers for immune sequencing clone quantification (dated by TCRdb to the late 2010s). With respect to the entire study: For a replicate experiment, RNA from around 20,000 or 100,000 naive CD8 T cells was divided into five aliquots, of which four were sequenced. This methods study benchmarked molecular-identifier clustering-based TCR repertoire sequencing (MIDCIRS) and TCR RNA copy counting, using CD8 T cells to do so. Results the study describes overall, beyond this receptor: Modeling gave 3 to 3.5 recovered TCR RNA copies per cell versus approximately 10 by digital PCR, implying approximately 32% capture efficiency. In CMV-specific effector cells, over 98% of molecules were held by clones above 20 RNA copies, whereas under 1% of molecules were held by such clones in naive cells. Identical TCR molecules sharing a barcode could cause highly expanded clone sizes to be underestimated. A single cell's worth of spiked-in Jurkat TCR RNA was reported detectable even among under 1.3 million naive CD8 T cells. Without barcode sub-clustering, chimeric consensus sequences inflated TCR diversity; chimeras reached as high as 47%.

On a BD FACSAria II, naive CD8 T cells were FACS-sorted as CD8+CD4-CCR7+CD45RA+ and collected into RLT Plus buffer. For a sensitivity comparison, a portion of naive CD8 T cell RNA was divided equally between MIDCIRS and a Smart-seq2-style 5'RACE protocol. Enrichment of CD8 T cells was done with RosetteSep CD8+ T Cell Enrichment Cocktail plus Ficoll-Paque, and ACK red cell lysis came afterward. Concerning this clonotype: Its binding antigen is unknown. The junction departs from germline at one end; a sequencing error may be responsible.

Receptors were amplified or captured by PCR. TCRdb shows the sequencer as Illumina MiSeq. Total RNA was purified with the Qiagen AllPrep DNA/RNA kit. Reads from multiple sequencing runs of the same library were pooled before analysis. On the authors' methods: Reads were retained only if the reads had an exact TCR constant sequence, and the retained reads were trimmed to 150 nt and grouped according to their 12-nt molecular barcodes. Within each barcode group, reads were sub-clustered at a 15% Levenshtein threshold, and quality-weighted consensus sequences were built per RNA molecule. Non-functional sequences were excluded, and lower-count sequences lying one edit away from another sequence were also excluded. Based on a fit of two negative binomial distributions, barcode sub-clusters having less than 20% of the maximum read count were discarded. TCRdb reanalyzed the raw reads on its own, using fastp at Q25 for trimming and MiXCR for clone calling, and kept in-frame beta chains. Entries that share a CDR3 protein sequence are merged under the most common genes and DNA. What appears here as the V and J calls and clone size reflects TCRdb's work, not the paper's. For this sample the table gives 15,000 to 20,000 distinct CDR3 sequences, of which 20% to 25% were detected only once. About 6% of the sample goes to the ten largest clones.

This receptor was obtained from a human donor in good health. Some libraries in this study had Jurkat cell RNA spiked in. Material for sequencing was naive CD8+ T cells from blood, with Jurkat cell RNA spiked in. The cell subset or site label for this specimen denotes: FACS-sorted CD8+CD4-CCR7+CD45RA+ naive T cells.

The CDR3 is CASSLIREDHNEQLF. The nucleotide sequence is TGCGCCAGCAGCTTGATCAGGGAGGACCACAATGAGCAGCTCTTC. In this chain, TRBV5-1 is recombined with TRBJ2-1; TRBD2 might be the D gene, on 6 matching bases. The CDR3 holds 15 amino acids from the cysteine to the phenylalanine. Left in the record is the CDR3 DNA by itself, 45 bases read in frame from the first base. CDR1 SGHRS and CDR2 YFSETQ are derived from the germline V gene.